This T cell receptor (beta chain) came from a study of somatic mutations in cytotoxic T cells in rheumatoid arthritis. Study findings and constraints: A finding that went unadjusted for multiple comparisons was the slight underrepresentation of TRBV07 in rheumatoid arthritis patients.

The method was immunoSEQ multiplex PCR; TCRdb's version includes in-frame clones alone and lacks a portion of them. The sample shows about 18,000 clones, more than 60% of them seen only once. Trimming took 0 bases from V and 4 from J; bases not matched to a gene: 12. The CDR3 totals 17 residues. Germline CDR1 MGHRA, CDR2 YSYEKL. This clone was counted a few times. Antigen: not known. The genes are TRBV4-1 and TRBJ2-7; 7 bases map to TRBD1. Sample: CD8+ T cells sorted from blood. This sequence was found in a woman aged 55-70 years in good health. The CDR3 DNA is TGCGCCAGCAGCCAAGACCTACCGGGGACAGTCGAGTACGAGCAGTACTTC. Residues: CASSQDLPGTVEYEQYF.